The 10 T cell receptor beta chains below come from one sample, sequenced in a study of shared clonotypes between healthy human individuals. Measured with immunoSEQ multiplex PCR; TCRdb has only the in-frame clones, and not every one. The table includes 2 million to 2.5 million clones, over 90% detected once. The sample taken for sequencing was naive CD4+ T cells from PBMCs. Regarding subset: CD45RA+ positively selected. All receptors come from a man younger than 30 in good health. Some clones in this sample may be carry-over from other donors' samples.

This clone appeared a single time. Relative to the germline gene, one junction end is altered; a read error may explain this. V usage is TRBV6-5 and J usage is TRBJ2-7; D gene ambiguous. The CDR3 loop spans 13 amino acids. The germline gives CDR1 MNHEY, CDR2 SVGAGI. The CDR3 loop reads CASSYPPRQAENF. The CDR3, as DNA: TGTGCCAGCAGTTACCCCCCCCGGCAGGCAGAGAACTTC.

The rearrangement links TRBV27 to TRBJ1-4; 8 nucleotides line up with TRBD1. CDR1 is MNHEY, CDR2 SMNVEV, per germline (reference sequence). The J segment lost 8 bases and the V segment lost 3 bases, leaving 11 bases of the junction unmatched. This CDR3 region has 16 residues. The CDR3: CASSLGFGQGIEKLFF. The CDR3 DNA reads TGTGCCAGCAGTTTGGGGTTTGGACAGGGAATAGAAAAACTGTTTTTT.

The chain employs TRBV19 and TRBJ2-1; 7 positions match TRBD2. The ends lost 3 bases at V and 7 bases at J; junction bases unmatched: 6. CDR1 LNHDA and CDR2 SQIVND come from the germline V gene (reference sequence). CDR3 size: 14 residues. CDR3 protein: CASSITGGWNEQFF. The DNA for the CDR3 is TGTGCCAGTAGTATTACGGGAGGTTGGAATGAGCAGTTCTTC.

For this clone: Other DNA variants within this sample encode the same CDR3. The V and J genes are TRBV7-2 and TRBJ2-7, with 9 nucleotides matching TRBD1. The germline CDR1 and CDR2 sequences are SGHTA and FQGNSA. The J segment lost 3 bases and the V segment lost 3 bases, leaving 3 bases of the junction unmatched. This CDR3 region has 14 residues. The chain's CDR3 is CASSFRTGDYEQYF. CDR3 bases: TGTGCCAGCAGCTTCAGGACAGGGGACTACGAGCAGTACTTC.

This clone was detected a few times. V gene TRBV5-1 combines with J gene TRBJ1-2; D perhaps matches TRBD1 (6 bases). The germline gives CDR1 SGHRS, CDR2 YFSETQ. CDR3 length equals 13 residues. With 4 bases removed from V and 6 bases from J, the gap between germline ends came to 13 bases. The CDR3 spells CASSPGGRDGYTF. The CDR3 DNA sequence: TGCGCCAGCAGCCCTGGGGGCAGGGATGGCTACACCTTC.

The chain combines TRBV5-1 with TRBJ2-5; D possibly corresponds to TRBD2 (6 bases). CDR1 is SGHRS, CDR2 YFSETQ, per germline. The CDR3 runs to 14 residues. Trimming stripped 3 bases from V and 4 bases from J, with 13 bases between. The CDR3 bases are TGCGCCAGCAGCTATGGGAGGTTTGGAGAGACCCAGTACTTC. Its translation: CASSYGRFGETQYF.

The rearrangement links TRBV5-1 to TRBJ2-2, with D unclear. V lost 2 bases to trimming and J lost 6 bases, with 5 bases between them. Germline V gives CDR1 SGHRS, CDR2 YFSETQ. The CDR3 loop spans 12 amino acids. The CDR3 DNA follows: TGCGCCAGCAGCTTTGACGCCGGGGAGCTGTTTTTT. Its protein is CASSFDAGELFF.

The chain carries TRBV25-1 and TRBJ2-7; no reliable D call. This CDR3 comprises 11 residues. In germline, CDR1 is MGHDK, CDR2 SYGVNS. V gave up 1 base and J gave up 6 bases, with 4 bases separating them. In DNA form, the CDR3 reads TGTGCCAGCAGTGAATCTCGCGAGCAGTACTTC. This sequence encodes CASSESREQYF.

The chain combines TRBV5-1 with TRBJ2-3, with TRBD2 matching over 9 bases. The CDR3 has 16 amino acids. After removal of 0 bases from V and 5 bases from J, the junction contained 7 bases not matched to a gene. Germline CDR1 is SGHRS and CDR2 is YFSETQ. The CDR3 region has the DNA TGCGCCAGCAGCTTGGGGCGCGCTAGCGGGATAGATACGCAGTATTTT. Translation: CASSLGRASGIDTQYF.

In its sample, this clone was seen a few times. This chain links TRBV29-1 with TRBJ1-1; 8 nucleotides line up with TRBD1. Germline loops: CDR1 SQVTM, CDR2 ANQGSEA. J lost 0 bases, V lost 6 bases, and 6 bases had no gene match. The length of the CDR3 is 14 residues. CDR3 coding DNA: TGCAGCGTGGACAGGGAGGGCTTGAACACTGAAGCTTTCTTT. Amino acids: CSVDREGLNTEAFF.